The sequence of this TCR beta chain was determined in a study of T-cell reconstitution after alpha-beta-depleted transplantation in children. Study results and limitations: Several hundred rapidly expanded clones from non-depleted graft cells reportedly supplied alpha-beta T cells about two months post-transplant. The high TCRbeta diversity at day 60 in some patients came from surviving recipient T cells and thymic progenitors.

TCRbeta library construction was performed incorporating unique molecular identifiers. In TCRdb, the PCR reads were re-called with MiXCR into one record per CDR3 protein. The table has 450,000 to 550,000 distinct CDR3 sequences, approximately 10% seen once. V was pared by 8 bases and J by 1 base, with 11 bases between. The CDR3 is 14 amino acids. Germline loops: CDR1 MDHEN, CDR2 SYDVKM. The sample holds many counts of this clonotype. Its specificity is unknown. The V and J genes are TRBV28 and TRBJ2-2; possibly TRBD2 for D (5 bases). The sequencing used PBMCs, mostly from graft donor cells, collected 180 days after TCRalphabeta/CD19-depleted stem cell transplant. This sequence was found in a female patient aged 2-10 years who had a stem cell transplant for aplastic anemia, so the T cells may come from the graft donor. The CDR3 here is CASLHGKNTGELFF. In nucleotides, the CDR3 is TGTGCCAGCCTACACGGGAAGAACACCGGGGAGCTGTTTTTT.